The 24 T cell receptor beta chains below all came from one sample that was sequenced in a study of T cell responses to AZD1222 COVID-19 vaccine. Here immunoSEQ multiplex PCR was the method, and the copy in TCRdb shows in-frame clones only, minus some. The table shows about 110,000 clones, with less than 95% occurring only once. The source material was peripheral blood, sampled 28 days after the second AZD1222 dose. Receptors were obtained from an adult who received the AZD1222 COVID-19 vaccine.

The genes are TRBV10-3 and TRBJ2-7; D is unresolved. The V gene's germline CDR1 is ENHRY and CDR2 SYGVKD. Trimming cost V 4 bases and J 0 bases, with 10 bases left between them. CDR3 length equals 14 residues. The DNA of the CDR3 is TGTGCCATCAGTGCCGGACGGATCTCCTACGAGCAGTACTTC. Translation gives CAISAGRISYEQYF.

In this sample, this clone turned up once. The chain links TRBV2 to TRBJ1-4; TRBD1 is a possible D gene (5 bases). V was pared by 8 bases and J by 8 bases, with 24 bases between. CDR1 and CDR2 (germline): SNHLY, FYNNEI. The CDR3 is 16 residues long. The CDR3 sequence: CASQTGNLPFSEKLFF. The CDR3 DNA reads TGTGCCAGCCAAACAGGCAACCTACCTTTCTCGGAAAAACTGTTTTTT. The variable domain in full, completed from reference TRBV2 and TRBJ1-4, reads EPEVTQTPSHQVTQMGQEVILRCVPISNHLYFYWYRQILGQKVEFLVSFYNNEISEKSEIFDDQFSVERPDGSNFTLKIRSTKLEDSAMYFCASQTGNLPFSEKLFFGSGTQLSVL.

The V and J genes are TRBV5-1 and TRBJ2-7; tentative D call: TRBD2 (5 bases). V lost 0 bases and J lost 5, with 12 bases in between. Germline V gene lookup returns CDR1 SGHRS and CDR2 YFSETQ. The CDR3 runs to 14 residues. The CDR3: CASSLEVAQNEQYF. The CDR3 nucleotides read TGCGCCAGCAGCTTGGAAGTAGCGCAAAACGAGCAGTACTTC.

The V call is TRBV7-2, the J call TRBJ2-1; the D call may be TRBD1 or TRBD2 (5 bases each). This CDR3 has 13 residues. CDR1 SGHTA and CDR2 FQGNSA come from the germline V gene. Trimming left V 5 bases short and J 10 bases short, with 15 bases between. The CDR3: CASSPPRRGEQFF. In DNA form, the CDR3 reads TGTGCCAGCAGCCCCCCCCGACGGGGCGAGCAGTTCTTC.

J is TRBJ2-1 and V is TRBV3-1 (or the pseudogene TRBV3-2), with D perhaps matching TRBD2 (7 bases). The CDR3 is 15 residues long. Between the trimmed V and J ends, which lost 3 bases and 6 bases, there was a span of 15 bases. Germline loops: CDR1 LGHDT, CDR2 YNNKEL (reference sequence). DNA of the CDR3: TGTGCCAGCAGCCAGGACCGGGGGGCCGTCAATGAGCAGTTCTTC. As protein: CASSQDRGAVNEQFF.

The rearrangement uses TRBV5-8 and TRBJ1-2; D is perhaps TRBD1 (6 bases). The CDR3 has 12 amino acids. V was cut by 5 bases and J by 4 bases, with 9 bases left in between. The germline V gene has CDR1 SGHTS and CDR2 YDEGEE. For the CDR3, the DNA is TGTGCCAGCAGTCAACAGGGCTATGGCTACACCTTC. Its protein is CASSQQGYGYTF. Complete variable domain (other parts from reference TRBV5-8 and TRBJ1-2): EAGVTQSPTHLIKTRGQQATLRCSPISGHTSVYWYQQALGLGLQFLLWYDEGEERNRGNFPPRFSGRQFPNYSSELNVNALELEDSALYLCASSQQGYGYTFGSGTRLTVV.

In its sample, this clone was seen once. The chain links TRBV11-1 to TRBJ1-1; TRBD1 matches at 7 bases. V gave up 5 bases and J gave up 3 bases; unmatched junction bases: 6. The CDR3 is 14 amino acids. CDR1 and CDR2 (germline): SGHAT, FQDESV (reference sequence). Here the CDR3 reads CASSPTGQDTEAFF. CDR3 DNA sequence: TGTGCCAGCAGCCCGACAGGGCAGGACACTGAAGCTTTCTTT.

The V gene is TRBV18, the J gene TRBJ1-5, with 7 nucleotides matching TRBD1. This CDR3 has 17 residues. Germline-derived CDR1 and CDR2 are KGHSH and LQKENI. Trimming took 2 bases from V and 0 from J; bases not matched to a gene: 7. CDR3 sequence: CASSPSGTAYSNQPQHF. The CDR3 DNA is TGTGCCAGCTCACCAAGCGGGACAGCGTATAGCAATCAGCCCCAGCATTTT. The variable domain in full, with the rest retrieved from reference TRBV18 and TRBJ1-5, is NAGVMQNPRHLVRRRGQEARLRCSPMKGHSHVYWYRQLPEEGLKFMVYLQKENIIDESGMPKERFSAEFPKEGPSILRIQQVVRGDSAAYFCASSPSGTAYSNQPQHFGDGTRLSIL.

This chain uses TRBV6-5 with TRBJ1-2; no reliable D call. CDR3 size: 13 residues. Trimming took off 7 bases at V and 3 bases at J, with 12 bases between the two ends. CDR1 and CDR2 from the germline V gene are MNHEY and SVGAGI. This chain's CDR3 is CASTPGMYYGYTF. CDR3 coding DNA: TGTGCCAGCACCCCCGGGATGTACTATGGCTACACCTTC.

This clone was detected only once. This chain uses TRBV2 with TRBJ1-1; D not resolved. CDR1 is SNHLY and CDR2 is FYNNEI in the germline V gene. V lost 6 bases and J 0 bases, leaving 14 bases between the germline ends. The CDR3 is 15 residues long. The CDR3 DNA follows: TGTGCCAGCAGACCCAACGGCCGCGTGAACACTGAAGCTTTCTTT. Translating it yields CASRPNGRVNTEAFF. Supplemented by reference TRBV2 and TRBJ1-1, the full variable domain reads EPEVTQTPSHQVTQMGQEVILRCVPISNHLYFYWYRQILGQKVEFLVSFYNNEISEKSEIFDDQFSVERPDGSNFTLKIRSTKLEDSAMYFCASRPNGRVNTEAFFGQGTRLTVV.

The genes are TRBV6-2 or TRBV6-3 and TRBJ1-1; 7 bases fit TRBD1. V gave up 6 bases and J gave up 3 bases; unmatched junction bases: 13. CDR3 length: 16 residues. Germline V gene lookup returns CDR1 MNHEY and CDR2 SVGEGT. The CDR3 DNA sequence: TGTGCCAGCAGCAAGGGGGGACAGACCCTGTACACTGAAGCTTTCTTT. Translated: CASSKGGQTLYTEAFF.

CDR3 DNA: TGTGCCAGCACCGACCTATATAATTCACCCCTCCACTTT. Amino acid sequence: CASTDLYNSPLHF. V and J are TRBV5-5 and TRBJ1-6, with D hard to call. The germline gives CDR1 SGHKS, CDR2 YYEKEE (reference sequence). The V end was cut by 6 bases, the J end by 4 bases, with 8 bases between. CDR3 size: 13 residues.

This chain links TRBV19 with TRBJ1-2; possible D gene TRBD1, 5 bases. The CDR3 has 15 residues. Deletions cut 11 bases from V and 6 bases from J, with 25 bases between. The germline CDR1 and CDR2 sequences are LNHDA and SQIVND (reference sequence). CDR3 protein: CAARAPRGGLDGYTF. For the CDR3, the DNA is TGTGCCGCACGGGCCCCCCGGGGGGGATTGGATGGCTACACCTTC.

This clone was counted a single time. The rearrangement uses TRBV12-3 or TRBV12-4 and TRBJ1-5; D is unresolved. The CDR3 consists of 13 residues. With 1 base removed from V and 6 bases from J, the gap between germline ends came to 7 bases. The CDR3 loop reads CASSLEVGQPQHF. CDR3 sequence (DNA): TGTGCCAGCAGTTTAGAGGTGGGTCAGCCCCAGCATTTT.

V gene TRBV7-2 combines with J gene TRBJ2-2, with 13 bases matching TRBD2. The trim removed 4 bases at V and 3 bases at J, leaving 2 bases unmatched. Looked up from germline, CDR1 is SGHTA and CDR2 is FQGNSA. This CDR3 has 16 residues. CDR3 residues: CASSYGTSGDTGELFF. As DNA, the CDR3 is TGTGCCAGCAGCTACGGGACTAGCGGGGACACCGGGGAGCTGTTTTTT. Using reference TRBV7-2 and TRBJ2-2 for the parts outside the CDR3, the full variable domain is GAGVSQSPSNKVTEKGKDVELRCDPISGHTALYWYRQSLGQGLEFLIYFQGNSAPDKSGLPSDRFSAERTGGSVSTLTIQRTQQEDSAVYLCASSYGTSGDTGELFFGEGSRLTVL.

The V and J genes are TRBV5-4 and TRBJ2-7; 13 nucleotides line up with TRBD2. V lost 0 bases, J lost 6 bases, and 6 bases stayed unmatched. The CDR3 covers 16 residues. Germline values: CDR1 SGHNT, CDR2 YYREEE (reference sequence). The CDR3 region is CASSLERGLAGFEQYF. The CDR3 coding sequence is TGTGCCAGCAGCTTGGAGAGGGGACTAGCGGGGTTCGAGCAGTACTTC.

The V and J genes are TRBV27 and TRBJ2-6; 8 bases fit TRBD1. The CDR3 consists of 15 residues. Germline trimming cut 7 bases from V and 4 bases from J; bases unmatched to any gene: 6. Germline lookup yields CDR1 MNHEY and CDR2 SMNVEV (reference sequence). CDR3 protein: CASTSTGAGANVLTF. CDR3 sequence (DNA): TGTGCCAGCACCTCGACAGGGGCCGGGGCCAACGTCCTGACTTTC.

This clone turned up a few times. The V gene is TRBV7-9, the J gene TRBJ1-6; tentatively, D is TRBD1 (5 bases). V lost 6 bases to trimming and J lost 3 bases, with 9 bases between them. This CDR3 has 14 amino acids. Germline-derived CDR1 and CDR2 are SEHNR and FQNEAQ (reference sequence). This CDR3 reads CASRGPDYNSPLHF. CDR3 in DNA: TGTGCCAGCAGGGGACCAGACTATAATTCACCCCTCCACTTT.

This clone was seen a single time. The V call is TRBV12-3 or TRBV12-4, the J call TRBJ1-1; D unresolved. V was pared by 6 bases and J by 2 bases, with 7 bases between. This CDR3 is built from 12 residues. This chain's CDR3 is CASSTINTEAFF. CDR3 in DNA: TGTGCCAGCAGCACTATTAACACTGAAGCTTTCTTT.

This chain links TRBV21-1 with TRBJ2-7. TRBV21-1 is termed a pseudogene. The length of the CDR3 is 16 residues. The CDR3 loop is CASSKGPSESSYEQYF. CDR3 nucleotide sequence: TGTGCCAGCAGCAAGGGACCAAGTGAGAGCTCCTACGAGCAGTACTTC.

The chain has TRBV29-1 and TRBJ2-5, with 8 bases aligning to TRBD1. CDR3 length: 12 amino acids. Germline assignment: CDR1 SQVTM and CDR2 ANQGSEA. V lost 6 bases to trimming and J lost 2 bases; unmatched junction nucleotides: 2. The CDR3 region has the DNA TGCAGCGTCGGACAGGGACAAGAGACCCAGTACTTC. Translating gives CSVGQGQETQYF.

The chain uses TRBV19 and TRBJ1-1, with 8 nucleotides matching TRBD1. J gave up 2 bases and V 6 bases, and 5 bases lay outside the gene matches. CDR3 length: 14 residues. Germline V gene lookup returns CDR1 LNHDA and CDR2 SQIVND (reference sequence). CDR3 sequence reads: CASRGTGSNTEAFF. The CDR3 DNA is TGTGCCAGTAGGGGGACAGGATCAAACACTGAAGCTTTCTTT.

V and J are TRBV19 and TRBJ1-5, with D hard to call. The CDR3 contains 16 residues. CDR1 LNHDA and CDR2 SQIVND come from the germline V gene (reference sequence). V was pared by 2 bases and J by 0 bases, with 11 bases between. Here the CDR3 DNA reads TGTGCCAGTAGTATAATCTCAGACTATAGCAATCAGCCCCAGCATTTT. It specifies CASSIISDYSNQPQHF.

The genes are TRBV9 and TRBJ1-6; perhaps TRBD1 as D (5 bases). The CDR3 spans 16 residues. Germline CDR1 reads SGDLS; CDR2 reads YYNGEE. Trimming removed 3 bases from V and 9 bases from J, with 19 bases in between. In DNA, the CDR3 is TGTGCCAGCAGCGAGTCACTCGGGCAGGGTGGTTCACCCCTCCACTTT. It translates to CASSESLGQGGSPLHF.